This is a list of T cell receptor beta chains from one sample in a study of T cells after yellow fever vaccination. TCRdb processed the 5' RACE reads anew with MiXCR; each CDR3 protein has one entry. The table has 300,000 to 450,000 distinct CDR3 sequences, over 5% seen once. The specimen comprised PBMCs, sampled 5 days after the yellow fever booster vaccination. Receptors originate from a man younger than 45 who received the YFV17D yellow fever vaccine. The CDR3 runs from the conserved cysteine through the conserved F or W. Each record gives: V gene, CDR3 length, D gene, J gene, clone size, CDR3 DNA, CDR3 protein. D genes are given only for firm matches. Rows may omit the clone size; those that give it use once, few, many or a size class.

V gene: TRBV12-3/TRBV12-4
CDR3 length: 14
D gene: TRBD1
J gene: TRBJ1-6
clone size: NA
CDR3 DNA: TGTGCCAGCGGACAGGGGACCTATAATTCACCCCTCCACTTT
CDR3 protein: CASGQGTYNSPLHF

V gene: TRBV24-1
CDR3 length: 15
D gene: NA
J gene: TRBJ2-3
clone size: few
CDR3 DNA: TGTGCCACCAGTGATTCGGGCAGGGGCACAGATACGCAGTATTTT
CDR3 protein: CATSDSGRGTDTQYF

V gene: TRBV4-2
CDR3 length: 15
D gene: NA
J gene: TRBJ2-7
clone size: few
CDR3 DNA: TGTGCCAGCAGCCAAGTAATTAGAACCGGAGGCGAGCAGTACTTC
CDR3 protein: CASSQVIRTGGEQYF

V gene: TRBV24-1
CDR3 length: 12
D gene: TRBD1
J gene: TRBJ2-3
clone size: many
CDR3 DNA: TGTGCCACCGACAGGGGGCCAGATACGCAGTATTTT
CDR3 protein: CATDRGPDTQYF

V gene: TRBV7-9
CDR3 length: 15
D gene: NA
J gene: TRBJ2-7
clone size: many
CDR3 DNA: TGTGCCAGCAGCAAAGGGGAAGTAGCGGCCTACGAGCAGTACTTC
CDR3 protein: CASSKGEVAAYEQYF

V gene: TRBV18
CDR3 length: 13
D gene: NA
J gene: TRBJ1-6
clone size: NA
CDR3 DNA: TGTGCCAGCTCACTGACAGAGAATTCACCCCTCCACTTT
CDR3 protein: CASSLTENSPLHF

V gene: TRBV12-3/TRBV12-4
CDR3 length: 13
D gene: TRBD2
J gene: TRBJ2-1
clone size: few
CDR3 DNA: TGTGCCAGCACCCAAGCGGGAGGGCATGAGCAGTTCTTC
CDR3 protein: CASTQAGGHEQFF

V gene: TRBV7-2
CDR3 length: 13
D gene: NA
J gene: TRBJ1-1
clone size: many
CDR3 DNA: TGTGCCAGCAGCTTAGTGGGAGGTAGGAGGCCTTTCTTT
CDR3 protein: CASSLVGGRRPFF

V gene: TRBV25-1
CDR3 length: 15
D gene: TRBD1
J gene: TRBJ1-4
clone size: NA
CDR3 DNA: TGTGCCAGCAGCTTAAAGGGGGCAGGCGGCGAAAAACTGTTTTTT
CDR3 protein: CASSLKGAGGEKLFF

V gene: TRBV29-1
CDR3 length: 11
D gene: NA
J gene: TRBJ1-1
clone size: many
CDR3 DNA: TGCAGCGTTGAGGCGGCCAGTGAAGCTTTCTTT
CDR3 protein: CSVEAASEAFF

V gene: TRBV18
CDR3 length: 16
D gene: TRBD1
J gene: TRBJ2-7
clone size: many
CDR3 DNA: TGTGCCAGCTCACCCTCCGGACAGGGGCAAGGGTACGAGCAGTACTTC
CDR3 protein: CASSPSGQGQGYEQYF

V gene: TRBV5-1
CDR3 length: 14
D gene: TRBD1
J gene: TRBJ2-7
clone size: few
CDR3 DNA: TGCGCCAGCAGGGGGACAGGGCAGTCCTACGAGCAGTACTTC
CDR3 protein: CASRGTGQSYEQYF

V gene: TRBV10-2
CDR3 length: 20
D gene: TRBD2
J gene: TRBJ2-3
clone size: NA
CDR3 DNA: TGCGCCAGTTACCTTCCGGCGACTGCGGGAGGGCCGGTTCGGGCAGATACGCAGTATTTT
CDR3 protein: CASYLPATAGGPVRADTQYF

V gene: TRBV24-1
CDR3 length: 19
D gene: TRBD2
J gene: TRBJ2-3
clone size: NA
CDR3 DNA: TGTGCCACCAGTGATCCCCCCGGGACTAGCGGAGGGGGACCAGATACGCAGTATTTT
CDR3 protein: CATSDPPGTSGGGPDTQYF

V gene: TRBV5-1
CDR3 length: 15
D gene: TRBD2
J gene: TRBJ2-7
clone size: many
CDR3 DNA: TGCGCCAGCAGCCCCCAAAGCGGGAGCTCCTACGAGCAGTACTTC
CDR3 protein: CASSPQSGSSYEQYF

V gene: TRBV18
CDR3 length: 16
D gene: TRBD2
J gene: TRBJ2-1
clone size: NA
CDR3 DNA: TGTGCCAGCTCATACTCACCGGGACTAGCGGGAGTGGCGCAGTTCTTC
CDR3 protein: CASSYSPGLAGVAQFF

V gene: TRBV15
CDR3 length: 14
D gene: NA
J gene: TRBJ2-5
clone size: NA
CDR3 DNA: TGTGCCACCAGCAGCAAGACTGGGAAAGAGACCCAGTACTTC
CDR3 protein: CATSSKTGKETQYF

V gene: TRBV7-2
CDR3 length: 14
D gene: TRBD1
J gene: TRBJ2-7
clone size: NA
CDR3 DNA: TGTGCCAGCAACCTCGGACAGGGGGCTGGCGAGCAGTACTTC
CDR3 protein: CASNLGQGAGEQYF

V gene: TRBV3-1
CDR3 length: 17
D gene: NA
J gene: TRBJ2-1
clone size: few
CDR3 DNA: TGTGCCAGCAGCCACTTAGCTCCCAGTAGCTCCTACAATGAGCAGTTCTTC
CDR3 protein: CASSHLAPSSSYNEQFF

V gene: TRBV10-3
CDR3 length: 18
D gene: NA
J gene: TRBJ2-2
clone size: few
CDR3 DNA: TGTGCCATCAGTGAGTCAAAAGGGTCCACCCTCGGTAGCGGGGAGCTGTTTTTT
CDR3 protein: CAISESKGSTLGSGELFF

V gene: TRBV7-2
CDR3 length: 14
D gene: NA
J gene: TRBJ1-4
clone size: many
CDR3 DNA: TGTGCCAGCAGCTTAGTTAGACATAATGAAAAACTGTTTTTT
CDR3 protein: CASSLVRHNEKLFF

V gene: TRBV25-1
CDR3 length: 12
D gene: NA
J gene: TRBJ2-3
clone size: few
CDR3 DNA: TGTGCCAGCAGTGATTCGGCGGATACGCAGTATTTT
CDR3 protein: CASSDSADTQYF

V gene: TRBV20-1
CDR3 length: 14
D gene: TRBD1
J gene: TRBJ1-3
clone size: NA
CDR3 DNA: TGCTGTGTTACACAGGGGGCGCCTGGAAACACCATATATTTT
CDR3 protein: CCVTQGAPGNTIYF

V gene: TRBV7-2
CDR3 length: 14
D gene: NA
J gene: TRBJ2-3
clone size: many
CDR3 DNA: TGTGCCAGCAGCCAATCTACGGGGACAGATACGCAGTATTTT
CDR3 protein: CASSQSTGTDTQYF

V gene: TRBV6-2/TRBV6-3
CDR3 length: 14
D gene: NA
J gene: TRBJ2-7
clone size: many
CDR3 DNA: TGTGCCAGCAGTTATGAGGAGGGGGCCTACGAGCAGTACTTC
CDR3 protein: CASSYEEGAYEQYF

V gene: TRBV7-2
CDR3 length: 14
D gene: NA
J gene: TRBJ1-5
clone size: NA
CDR3 DNA: TGTGCCAGCAGCTTGGAGAGGGGGTATCAGCCCCAGCATTTT
CDR3 protein: CASSLERGYQPQHF

V gene: TRBV10-2
CDR3 length: 13
D gene: TRBD2
J gene: TRBJ2-5
clone size: NA
CDR3 DNA: TGCGCCAGCACGAGCGGGAGGGAAGAGACCCAGTACTTC
CDR3 protein: CASTSGREETQYF

V gene: TRBV30
CDR3 length: 17
D gene: TRBD1
J gene: TRBJ2-7
clone size: many
CDR3 DNA: TGTGCCTGGAGTGTACAGGGACAGGGGGCCGGTATCTACGAGCAGTACTTC
CDR3 protein: CAWSVQGQGAGIYEQYF

V gene: TRBV12-3/TRBV12-4
CDR3 length: 14
D gene: TRBD1
J gene: TRBJ1-4
clone size: NA
CDR3 DNA: TGTGCCAGCAGTAAGAGGACAGGGGCCGGAATGCTGTTTTTT
CDR3 protein: CASSKRTGAGMLFF

V gene: TRBV5-5
CDR3 length: 18
D gene: TRBD1
J gene: TRBJ2-1
clone size: many
CDR3 DNA: TGTGCCAGCAGCTTAGCTGAAGGACAGGCCAGCTCCTACAATGAGCAGTTCTTC
CDR3 protein: CASSLAEGQASSYNEQFF

V gene: TRBV29-1
CDR3 length: 15
D gene: NA
J gene: TRBJ2-3
clone size: NA
CDR3 DNA: TGCAGCGTTGGCGGGCGCCAAGGGAGCACAGATACGCAGTATTTT
CDR3 protein: CSVGGRQGSTDTQYF

V gene: TRBV12-3/TRBV12-4
CDR3 length: 13
D gene: NA
J gene: TRBJ1-4
clone size: many
CDR3 DNA: TGTGCCAGCAGTTCCGTACTTAATGAAAAACTGTTTTTT
CDR3 protein: CASSSVLNEKLFF

V gene: TRBV6-2/TRBV6-3
CDR3 length: 16
D gene: NA
J gene: TRBJ1-1
clone size: many
CDR3 DNA: TGTGCCAGCAGTTTAAACACCCCGCCCGGGAACACTGAAGCTTTCTTT
CDR3 protein: CASSLNTPPGNTEAFF

V gene: TRBV7-8
CDR3 length: 16
D gene: NA
J gene: TRBJ2-2
clone size: NA
CDR3 DNA: TGTGCCAGCAGCTTCGTCAGGGGTGCGGGCACCGGGGAGCTGTTTTTT
CDR3 protein: CASSFVRGAGTGELFF

V gene: TRBV29-1
CDR3 length: 13
D gene: NA
J gene: TRBJ2-7
clone size: few
CDR3 DNA: TGCAGCGTTTTGTCCAGGAGCTCCTACGAGCAGTACTTC
CDR3 protein: CSVLSRSSYEQYF

V gene: TRBV6-5
CDR3 length: 14
D gene: NA
J gene: TRBJ2-5
clone size: many
CDR3 DNA: TGTGCCAGCAGTTACTCTGTCTGGCGAGAGACCCAGTACTTC
CDR3 protein: CASSYSVWRETQYF

V gene: TRBV21-1
CDR3 length: 17
D gene: NA
J gene: TRBJ2-2
clone size: NA
CDR3 DNA: TGTGCCAGCAGCAAAGTAGGTGTGGCAGTCCTCACCGGGGAGCTGTTTTTT
CDR3 protein: CASSKVGVAVLTGELFF

V gene: TRBV5-6
CDR3 length: 13
D gene: NA
J gene: TRBJ2-5
clone size: few
CDR3 DNA: TGTGCCAGCAGCTTAAGCGTCAAAGAGACCCAGTACTTC
CDR3 protein: CASSLSVKETQYF

V gene: TRBV20-1
CDR3 length: 14
D gene: NA
J gene: TRBJ2-7
clone size: NA
CDR3 DNA: TGCAGTGCTAGTTTTCCCGGGGCGCGGTACGAGCAGTACTTC
CDR3 protein: CSASFPGARYEQYF

V gene: TRBV6-2/TRBV6-3
CDR3 length: 13
D gene: NA
J gene: TRBJ2-1
clone size: many
CDR3 DNA: TGTGCCAGCAGACCCCCTGCGACGAATGAGCAGTTCTTC
CDR3 protein: CASRPPATNEQFF

V gene: TRBV12-3/TRBV12-4
CDR3 length: 13
D gene: NA
J gene: TRBJ2-5
clone size: many
CDR3 DNA: TGTGCCAGCAGTTCGCAGAACCAAGAGACCCAGTACTTC
CDR3 protein: CASSSQNQETQYF

V gene: TRBV7-2
CDR3 length: 12
D gene: TRBD1
J gene: TRBJ2-5
clone size: many
CDR3 DNA: TGTGCCTGCGGACAGGGAAGAGAGACCCAGTACTTC
CDR3 protein: CACGQGRETQYF

V gene: TRBV20-1
CDR3 length: 14
D gene: TRBD1
J gene: TRBJ1-1
clone size: NA
CDR3 DNA: TGCAGTGCTTTTTTAGGCAGGGGGGACACTGAAGCTTTCTTT
CDR3 protein: CSAFLGRGDTEAFF

V gene: TRBV4-3
CDR3 length: 15
D gene: NA
J gene: TRBJ1-4
clone size: NA
CDR3 DNA: TGCGCCAGCAGCGCAAGCCCGGGAGCTAATGAAAAACTGTTTTTT
CDR3 protein: CASSASPGANEKLFF

V gene: TRBV5-6
CDR3 length: 16
D gene: TRBD2
J gene: TRBJ2-3
clone size: many
CDR3 DNA: TGTGCCAGCAGCAAAAGACTAGCGGGATCCACAGATACGCAGTATTTT
CDR3 protein: CASSKRLAGSTDTQYF

V gene: TRBV5-5
CDR3 length: 12
D gene: NA
J gene: TRBJ2-2
clone size: NA
CDR3 DNA: TGTGCCAGCAGCCAACCTACAGGGCAGGTGTTTTTT
CDR3 protein: CASSQPTGQVFF

V gene: TRBV3-1
CDR3 length: 14
D gene: NA
J gene: TRBJ2-3
clone size: NA
CDR3 DNA: TGTGCCAGCAGGTCCGCCCTAAGCACAGATACGCAGTATTTT
CDR3 protein: CASRSALSTDTQYF

V gene: TRBV7-2
CDR3 length: 14
D gene: NA
J gene: TRBJ2-7
clone size: few
CDR3 DNA: TGTGCCAGCAGCTTAAGCAGGGTCTCCTACGAGCAGTACTTC
CDR3 protein: CASSLSRVSYEQYF

V gene: TRBV7-8
CDR3 length: 12
D gene: NA
J gene: TRBJ2-5
clone size: NA
CDR3 DNA: TGTGCCAGCCGGGGAAGGGGAGAGACCCAGTACTTC
CDR3 protein: CASRGRGETQYF